These T cell receptor beta chains were read from a single sample in a study of blood T cells in healthy people across ages. TCRdb used MiXCR to reprocess the 5' RACE reads, holding one entry per CDR3 protein. The sample records around 800,000 distinct CDR3 sequences, 20% to 30% being singletons. These same records also appear under a second study, on T cells of mothers and their children.

The sequenced sample consisted of blood. These receptors originate from a boy between 5 and 17 years old in good health. Both conserved end residues are part of each CDR3. The D gene is left open where the match is weak. Some rows have no size entry. The others give once, few or many, or a class for an expanded clone.

D	V	size	J	DNA	CDR3
TRBD2	TRBV3-1	few	TRBJ2-3	TGTGCCAGCAGCCAAGGCCCTGGGCTAGCGGGGCTCACAGATACGCAGTATTTT	CASSQGPGLAGLTDTQYF
TRBD1	TRBV3-1	few	TRBJ1-4	TGTGCCAGCCGTGGGCAGGCAGGGGGAAAACTGTTTTTT	CASRGQAGGKLFF
TRBD1	TRBV6-6	NA	TRBJ2-7	TGTGCCAGCAGCCAACGACAGGACAGGGTCCACGAGCAGTACTTC	CASSQRQDRVHEQYF
NA	TRBV20-1	few	TRBJ1-2	TGCAGTGCAAAGACAGGAAACTATGGCTACACCTTC	CSAKTGNYGYTF
NA	TRBV12-3/TRBV12-4	NA	TRBJ2-1	TGTGCCAGCACTCCGTGGGGTTCTAGCTCCTACAATGAGCAGTTCTTC	CASTPWGSSSYNEQFF
TRBD1	TRBV6-6	NA	TRBJ2-5	TGTGCCAGCAGTTACTTACAGGGGGTTACAGTGACCCAGTACTTC	CASSYLQGVTVTQYF
TRBD2	TRBV20-1	NA	TRBJ2-1	TGCAGTGCGAAACGGGGGGGCCCCTGCAATGAGCAGTTCTTC	CSAKRGGPCNEQFF
NA	TRBV5-1	NA	TRBJ2-6	TGCGCCAGCAGCTTGAGGGTGTGGAGCGGGGCCAACGTCCTGACTTTC	CASSLRVWSGANVLTF
NA	TRBV5-5	NA	TRBJ2-7	TGTGCCAGCAGCTCCCTCCCAGGCTCCTCGTGCGAGCAGTACTTC	CASSSLPGSSCEQYF
TRBD2	TRBV27	few	TRBJ2-5	TGTGCCAGCAGTTCCCGACTAGCGGGTTTACAAGAGACCCAGTACTTC	CASSSRLAGLQETQYF
NA	TRBV11-2	NA	TRBJ2-5	TGTGCCAGCAGCTTAGATTACGTAGTGGCGAGGAAGACCCAGTACTTC	CASSLDYVVARKTQYF
NA	TRBV11-2	NA	TRBJ2-1	TGTGCCAGCAGCTTAGGCCGGAGGTGGGGGCCTGAGCAGTTCTTC	CASSLGRRWGPEQFF
TRBD1	TRBV2	NA	TRBJ1-2	TGTGCCAGCGTCCAGAGACAGGGAGGCGGCTACACCTTC	CASVQRQGGGYTF
NA	TRBV6-5	NA	TRBJ2-1	TGTGCCAGCAGTTACTCGGGCCCCCCCGGGGAGGGGGGGCGATCAATGCAGTTCTTC	CASSYSGPPGEGGRSMQFF
NA	TRBV27	few	TRBJ1-4	TGTGCCAGCAGAAACGAAGAAAAACTGTTTTTT	CASRNEEKLFF
NA	TRBV3-1	few	TRBJ2-5	TGTGCCAGCAGCCAAGTTGTTACCGGGGAGACCCAGTACTTC	CASSQVVTGETQYF
TRBD1	TRBV7-2	many	TRBJ2-7	TGTGCCAGCAGCCCATGGGGGGACAGGGGCGAGCAGTACTTC	CASSPWGDRGEQYF
TRBD2	TRBV11-2	NA	TRBJ2-3	TGTGCCAGCAGTCATACTAGCGGGGGGGCAACAGATATGCAGTATTTT	CASSHTSGGATDMQYF
NA	TRBV7-9	NA	TRBJ1-2	TGTGCCACCGCGCCACGGACGGGAGTTGGCTACACCTTC	CATAPRTGVGYTF
NA	TRBV12-3/TRBV12-4	NA	TRBJ1-4	TGTGCCAGCAGTTTTACCAGGCCAACTAATGAAAAACTGTTTTTT	CASSFTRPTNEKLFF
NA	TRBV29-1	few	TRBJ2-5	TGCAGCGCCAGACTGCAACAAGAGACCCAGTACTTC	CSARLQQETQYF
TRBD1	TRBV12-3/TRBV12-4	NA	TRBJ2-5	TGTGCCAGCAGTTCCTTACAGGGGAGAGAACGAGAGACCCAGTACTTC	CASSSLQGRERETQYF